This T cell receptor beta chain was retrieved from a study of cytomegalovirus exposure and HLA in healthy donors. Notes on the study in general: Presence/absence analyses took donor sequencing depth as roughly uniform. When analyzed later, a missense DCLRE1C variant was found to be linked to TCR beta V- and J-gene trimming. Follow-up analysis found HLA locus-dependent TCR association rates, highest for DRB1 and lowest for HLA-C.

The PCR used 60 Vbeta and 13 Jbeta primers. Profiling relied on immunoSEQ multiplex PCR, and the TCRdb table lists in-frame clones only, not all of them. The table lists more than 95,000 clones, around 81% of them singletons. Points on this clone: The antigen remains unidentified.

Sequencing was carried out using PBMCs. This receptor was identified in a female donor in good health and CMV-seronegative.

CDR3 amino acids: CASSSGQGENTEAFF. The CDR3 coding sequence is TGTGCCAGCAGTTCCGGACAGGGGGAGAACACTGAAGCTTTCTTT. The rearrangement joins TRBV6-6 to TRBJ1-1; 10 positions match TRBD1. V shed 4 bases and J 1 base; nucleotides not matched to a gene: 3. Germline V lookup: CDR1 MNHNY, CDR2 SVGAGI (reference sequence). The CDR3 consists of 15 residues.